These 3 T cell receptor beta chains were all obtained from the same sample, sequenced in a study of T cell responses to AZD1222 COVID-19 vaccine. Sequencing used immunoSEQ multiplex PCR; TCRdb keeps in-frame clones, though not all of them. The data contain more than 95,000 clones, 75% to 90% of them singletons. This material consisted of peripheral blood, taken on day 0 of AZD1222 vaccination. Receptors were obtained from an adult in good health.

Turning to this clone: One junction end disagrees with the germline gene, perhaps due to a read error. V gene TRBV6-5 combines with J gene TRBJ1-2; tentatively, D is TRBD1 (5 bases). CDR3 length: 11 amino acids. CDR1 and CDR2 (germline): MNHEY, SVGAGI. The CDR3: CASSYGGDTSF. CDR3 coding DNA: TGTGCCAGCAGTTACGGGGGGGATACTTCCTTC.

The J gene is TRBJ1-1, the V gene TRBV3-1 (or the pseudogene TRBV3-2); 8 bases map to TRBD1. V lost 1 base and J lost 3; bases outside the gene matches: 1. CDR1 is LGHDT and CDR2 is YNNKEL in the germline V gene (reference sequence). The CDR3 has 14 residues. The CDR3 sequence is CASSQGTGHTEAFF. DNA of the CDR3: TGTGCCAGCAGCCAAGGGACAGGGCACACTGAAGCTTTCTTT.

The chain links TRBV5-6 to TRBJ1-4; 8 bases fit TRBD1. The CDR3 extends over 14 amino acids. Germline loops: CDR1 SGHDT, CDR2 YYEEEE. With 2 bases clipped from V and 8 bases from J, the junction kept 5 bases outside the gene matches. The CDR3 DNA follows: TGTGCCAGCAGCTTCAGGGGGCTAGTAGAAAAACTGTTTTTT. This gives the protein CASSFRGLVEKLFF.